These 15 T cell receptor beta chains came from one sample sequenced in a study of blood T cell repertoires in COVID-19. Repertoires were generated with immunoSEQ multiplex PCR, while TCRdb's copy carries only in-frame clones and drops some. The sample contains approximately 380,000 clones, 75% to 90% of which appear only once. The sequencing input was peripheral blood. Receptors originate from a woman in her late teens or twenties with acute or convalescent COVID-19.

In DNA form, the CDR3 reads TGTGCCACCCGCAAAGGGGTGAATGCTTCACCCCTCCACTTT. It translates to CATRKGVNASPLHF. This sequence joins TRBV6-5 and TRBJ1-6, with D maybe TRBD1 (5 bases). Germline V gene data show CDR1 as MNHEY and CDR2 as SVGAGI. This CDR3 contains 14 residues. The germline V and J ends were trimmed by 10 bases and 9 bases, with 19 bases remaining between them.

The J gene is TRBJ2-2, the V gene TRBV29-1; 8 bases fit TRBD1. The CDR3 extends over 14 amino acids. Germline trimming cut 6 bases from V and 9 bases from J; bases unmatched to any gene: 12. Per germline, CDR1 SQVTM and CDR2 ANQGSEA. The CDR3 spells CSVERRQGHRELFF. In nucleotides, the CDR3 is TGCAGCGTGGAAAGGAGACAGGGGCACCGGGAGCTGTTTTTT.

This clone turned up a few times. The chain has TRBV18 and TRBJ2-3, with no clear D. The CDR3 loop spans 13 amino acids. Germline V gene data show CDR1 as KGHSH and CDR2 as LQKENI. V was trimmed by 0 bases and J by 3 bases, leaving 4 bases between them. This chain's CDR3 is CASSPPSTDTQYF. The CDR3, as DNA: TGTGCCAGCTCACCACCTTCGACAGATACGCAGTATTTT.

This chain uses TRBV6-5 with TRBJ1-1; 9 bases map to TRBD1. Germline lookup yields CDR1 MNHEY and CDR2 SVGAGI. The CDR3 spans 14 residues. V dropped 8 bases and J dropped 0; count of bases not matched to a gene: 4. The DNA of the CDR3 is TGTGCCAGCCGGAGACAGGGGGTGAACACTGAAGCTTTCTTT. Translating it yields CASRRQGVNTEAFF.

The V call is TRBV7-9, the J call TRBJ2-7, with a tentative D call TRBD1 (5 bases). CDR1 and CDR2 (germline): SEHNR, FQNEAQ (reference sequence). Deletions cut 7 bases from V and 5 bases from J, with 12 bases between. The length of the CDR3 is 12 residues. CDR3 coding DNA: TGTGCCAGCACAAATCAGGGTAACGAGCAGTACTTC. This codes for CASTNQGNEQYF.

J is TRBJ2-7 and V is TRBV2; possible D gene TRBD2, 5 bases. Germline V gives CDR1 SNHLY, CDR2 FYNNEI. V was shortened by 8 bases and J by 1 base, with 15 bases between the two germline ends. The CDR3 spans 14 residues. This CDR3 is CASGEGRTSYEQYF. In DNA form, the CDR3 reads TGTGCCAGCGGCGAGGGAAGGACTTCCTACGAGCAGTACTTC.

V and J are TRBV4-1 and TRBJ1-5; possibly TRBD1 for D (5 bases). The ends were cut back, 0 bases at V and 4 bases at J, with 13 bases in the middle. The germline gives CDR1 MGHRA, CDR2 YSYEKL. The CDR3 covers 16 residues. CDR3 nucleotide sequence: TGCGCCAGCAGCCAAGATCGATCGGGGGGAAATCAGCCCCAGCATTTT. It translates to CASSQDRSGGNQPQHF.

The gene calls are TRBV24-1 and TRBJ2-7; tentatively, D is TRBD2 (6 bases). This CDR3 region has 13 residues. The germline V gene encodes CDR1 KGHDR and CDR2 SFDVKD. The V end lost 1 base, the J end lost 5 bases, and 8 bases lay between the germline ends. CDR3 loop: CATSDFRTNEQYF. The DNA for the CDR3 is TGTGCCACCAGTGATTTCAGGACTAACGAGCAGTACTTC.

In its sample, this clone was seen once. DNA for the CDR3: TGTGCCAGTAGTAAAGCCTCTACTGGTCAGCCCCAGCATTTT. This codes for CASSKASTGQPQHF. The V and J genes are TRBV19 and TRBJ1-5; D is unclear. Deletions cut 4 bases from V and 6 bases from J, with 13 bases between. Looked up from germline, CDR1 is LNHDA and CDR2 is SQIVND (reference sequence). This CDR3 has 14 residues.

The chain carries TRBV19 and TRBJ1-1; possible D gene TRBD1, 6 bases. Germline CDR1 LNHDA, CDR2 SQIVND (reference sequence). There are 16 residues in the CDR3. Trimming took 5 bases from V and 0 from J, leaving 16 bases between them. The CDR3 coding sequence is TGTGCCAGTAGTCCCCGAAGACAGGCCTTGAACACTGAAGCTTTCTTT. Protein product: CASSPRRQALNTEAFF.

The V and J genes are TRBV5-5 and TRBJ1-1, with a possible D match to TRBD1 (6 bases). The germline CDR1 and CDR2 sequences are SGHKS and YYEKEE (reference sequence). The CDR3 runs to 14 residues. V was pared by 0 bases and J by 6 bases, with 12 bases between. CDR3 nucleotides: TGTGCCAGCAGCTTGGGTCTGGGGGCTGCTGAAGCTTTCTTT. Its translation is CASSLGLGAAEAFF.

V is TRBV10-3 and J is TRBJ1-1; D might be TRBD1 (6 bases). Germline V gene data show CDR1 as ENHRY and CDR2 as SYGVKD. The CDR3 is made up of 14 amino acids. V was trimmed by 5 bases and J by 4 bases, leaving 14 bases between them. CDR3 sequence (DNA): TGTGCCATCAGTAACAGGGAAGGGAGCACTGAAGCTTTCTTT. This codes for CAISNREGSTEAFF.

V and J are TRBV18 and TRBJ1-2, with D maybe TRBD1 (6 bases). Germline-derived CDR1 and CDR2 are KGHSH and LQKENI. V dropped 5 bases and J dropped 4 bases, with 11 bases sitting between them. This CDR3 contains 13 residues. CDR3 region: CASSSGQPYGYTF. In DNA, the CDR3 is TGTGCCAGCTCATCAGGACAGCCCTATGGCTACACCTTC.

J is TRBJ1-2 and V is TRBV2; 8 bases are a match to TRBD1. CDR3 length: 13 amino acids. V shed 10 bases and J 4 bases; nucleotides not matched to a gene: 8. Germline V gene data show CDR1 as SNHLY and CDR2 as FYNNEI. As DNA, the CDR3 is TGTGCCAACCCCGGACAGGGCGGCTATGGCTACACCTTC. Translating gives CANPGQGGYGYTF.

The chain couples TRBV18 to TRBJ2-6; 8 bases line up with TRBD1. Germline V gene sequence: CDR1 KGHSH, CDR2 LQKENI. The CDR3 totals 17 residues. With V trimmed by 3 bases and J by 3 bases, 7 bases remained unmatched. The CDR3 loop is CASSPGQARFGANVLTF. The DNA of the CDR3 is TGTGCCAGCTCACCGGGACAGGCCCGCTTTGGGGCCAACGTCCTGACTTTC. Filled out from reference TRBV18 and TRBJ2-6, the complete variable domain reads NAGVMQNPRHLVRRRGQEARLRCSPMKGHSHVYWYRQLPEEGLKFMVYLQKENIIDESGMPKERFSAEFPKEGPSILRIQQVVRGDSAAYFCASSPGQARFGANVLTFGAGSRLTVL.